This TCR beta chain was recovered during a study of PD-1 blockade in mismatch repair-deficient tumors. Mismatch repair deficiency was confirmed in all patients, by PCR or immunohistochemistry. TCRs were sequenced from a few patients responding to pembrolizumab. The CDR3 covers 13 residues. Germline V CDR1 and CDR2: MDHEN, SYDVKM. Deletions cut 6 bases from V and 8 bases from J, with 16 bases between. TCRdb's table, derived via immunoSEQ multiplex PCR, lists solely in-frame clones and lacks some. The table lists about 110,000 clones, approximately 80% of them singletons, with roughly 4.8% in the top ten. In regard to this clone: Its specificity is unknown.

Study conclusions and caveats: Rapid post-treatment expansion, then contraction, generally preceding radiologic response, marked tumor-resident clones.

This receptor was taken from an adult with mismatch repair-deficient cancer. Sample: peripheral blood, taken about 13 months after starting pembrolizumab. J is TRBJ1-2 and V is TRBV28; D may be TRBD1 (6 bases). CDR3 nucleotide sequence: TGTGCCAGCAGCAAACCCGCAACAGGGGGCTACACCTTC. Its protein is CASSKPATGGYTF.